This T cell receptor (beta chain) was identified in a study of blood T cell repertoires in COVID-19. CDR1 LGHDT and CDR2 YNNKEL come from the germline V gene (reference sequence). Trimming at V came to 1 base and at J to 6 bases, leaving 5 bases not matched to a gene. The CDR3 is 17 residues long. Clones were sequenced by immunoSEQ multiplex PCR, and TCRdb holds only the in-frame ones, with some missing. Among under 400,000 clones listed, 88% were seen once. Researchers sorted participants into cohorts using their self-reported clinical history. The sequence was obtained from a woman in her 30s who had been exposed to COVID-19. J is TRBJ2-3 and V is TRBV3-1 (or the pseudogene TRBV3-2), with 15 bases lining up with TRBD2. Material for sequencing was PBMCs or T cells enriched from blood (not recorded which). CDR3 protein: CASSQAGLAGGWDTQYF. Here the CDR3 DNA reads TGTGCCAGCAGCCAAGCGGGACTAGCGGGGGGATGGGATACGCAGTATTTT.